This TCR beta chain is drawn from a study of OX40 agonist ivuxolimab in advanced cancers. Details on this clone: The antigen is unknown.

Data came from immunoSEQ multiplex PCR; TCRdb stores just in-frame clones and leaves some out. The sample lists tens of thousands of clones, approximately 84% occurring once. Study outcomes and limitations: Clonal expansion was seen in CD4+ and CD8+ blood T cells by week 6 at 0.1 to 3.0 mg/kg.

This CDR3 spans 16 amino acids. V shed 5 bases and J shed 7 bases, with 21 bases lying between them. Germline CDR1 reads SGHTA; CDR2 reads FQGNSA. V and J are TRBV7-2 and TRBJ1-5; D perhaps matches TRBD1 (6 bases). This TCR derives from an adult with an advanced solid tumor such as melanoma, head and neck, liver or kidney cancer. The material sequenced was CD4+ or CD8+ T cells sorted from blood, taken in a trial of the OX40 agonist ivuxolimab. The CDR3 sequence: CASSPNRGGAGQPQHF. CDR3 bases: TGTGCCAGCAGCCCGAACCGAGGGGGGGCCGGACAGCCCCAGCATTTT.